One sample yielded the 24 T cell receptor beta chains listed below, sequenced in a study of blood T cell repertoires in COVID-19. This table comes from immunoSEQ multiplex PCR, and its TCRdb copy is limited to in-frame clones, with some not included. The sample carries roughly 120,000 clones, less than 90% recorded once. Sequenced material: peripheral blood. Receptor source: an older man with acute or convalescent COVID-19.

This clone was detected ten times or more. The chain links TRBV19 to TRBJ2-5, with a possible D match to TRBD2 (7 bases). Looked up from germline, CDR1 is LNHDA and CDR2 is SQIVND (reference sequence). V was trimmed by 4 bases and J by 0 bases, leaving 12 bases between them. The length of the CDR3 is 15 residues. In DNA, the CDR3 is TGTGCCAGTAGTAGCGGGGGCCCATACCAAGAGACCCAGTACTTC. Encoded protein: CASSSGGPYQETQYF.

The genes are TRBV6-4 and TRBJ1-6, with 8 nucleotides matching TRBD1. In germline, CDR1 is MRHNA, CDR2 SNTAGT. Trimming cost V 3 bases and J 0 bases; bases outside gene matches: 7. CDR3 size: 18 residues. The CDR3 DNA reads as TGTGCCAGCAGTGAAGGTGGACAGGGCAGCTCCTATAATTCACCCCTCCACTTT. This encodes CASSEGGQGSSYNSPLHF.

The J gene is TRBJ1-1, the V gene TRBV28; D gene uncertain. The CDR3 spans 16 residues. V gave up 1 base and J gave up 0 bases, with 12 bases separating them. Germline CDR1 reads MDHEN; CDR2 reads SYDVKM. CDR3 residues: CASSLFPGRVNTEAFF. DNA for the CDR3: TGTGCCAGCAGTTTATTCCCGGGGAGGGTGAACACTGAAGCTTTCTTT. The variable domain in full, with the rest retrieved from reference TRBV28 and TRBJ1-1, is DVKVTQSSRYLVKRTGEKVFLECVQDMDHENMFWYRQDPGLGLRLIYFSYDVKMKEKGDIPEGYSVSREKKERFSLILESASTNQTSMYLCASSLFPGRVNTEAFFGQGTRLTVV.

V gene TRBV18 combines with J gene TRBJ1-4; D remains ambiguous. V lost 0 bases to trimming and J lost 3 bases, with 8 bases between them. Germline CDR1 reads KGHSH; CDR2 reads LQKENI. The CDR3 has 15 amino acids. In nucleotides, the CDR3 is TGTGCCAGCTCACCACCCGGGAGTCCTAATGAAAAACTGTTTTTT. Translation gives CASSPPGSPNEKLFF.

The DNA of the CDR3 is TGTGCCAGCAGCCCAATCCTGGGGGGGGTGTCCGAACAGTACTTC. It specifies CASSPILGGVSEQYF. The chain employs TRBV4-2 and TRBJ2-7; the match to TRBD2 covers 7 bases. Germline lookup yields CDR1 LGHNA and CDR2 YNFKEQ. The CDR3 is 15 residues long. V lost 4 bases, J lost 10 bases, and 16 bases stayed unmatched.

This chain connects TRBV5-6 to TRBJ1-2; TRBD1 matches 8 bases. The CDR3 sequence is 14 residues long. Unmatched junction bases numbered 5, after V lost 5 bases and J lost 2 bases. Looked up from germline, CDR1 is SGHDT and CDR2 is YYEEEE. CDR3 residues: CASRRTGSNYGYTF. The CDR3 nucleotides read TGTGCCAGCAGACGGACAGGGTCCAACTATGGCTACACCTTC.

The chain is built from TRBV10-3 and TRBJ1-3; the D gene is possibly TRBD1 (5 bases). Germline CDR1 and CDR2: ENHRY and SYGVKD. V was shortened by 3 bases and J by 7 bases, with 13 bases between the two germline ends. This CDR3 region has 14 residues. CDR3 coding DNA: TGTGCCATCAGTGAAAGGGGACTTATGAACACCATATATTTT. Its translation is CAISERGLMNTIYF.

This clone came up many times. CDR3 DNA sequence: TGTGCCAGCAGCTTGGCGGCAGGCTCTGGAAACACCATATATTTT. Translation: CASSLAAGSGNTIYF. The gene calls are TRBV5-8 and TRBJ1-3; D gene ambiguous. The length of the CDR3 is 15 residues. Germline CDR1 and CDR2: SGHTS and YDEGEE. Trimming cost V 0 bases and J 0 bases, with 7 bases left between them. The full variable domain, in which reference TRBV5-8 and TRBJ1-3 provide the parts outside the CDR3, is EAGVTQSPTHLIKTRGQQATLRCSPISGHTSVYWYQQALGLGLQFLLWYDEGEERNRGNFPPRFSGRQFPNYSSELNVNALELEDSALYLCASSLAAGSGNTIYFGEGSWLTVV.

The CDR3 loop reads CASSLTGIYGYTF. CDR3 nucleotide sequence: TGTGCCAGCAGCCTAACAGGGATTTACGGCTACACCTTC. This chain uses TRBV7-9 with TRBJ1-2, with D possibly being TRBD1 (6 bases). Between the trimmed V and J ends, which lost 5 bases and 8 bases, there was a span of 15 bases. Per the germline V gene, CDR1 is SEHNR and CDR2 is FQNEAQ (reference sequence). The CDR3 extends over 13 amino acids.

This chain connects TRBV6-5 to TRBJ1-5, with 10 bases matching TRBD1. The germline gives CDR1 MNHEY, CDR2 SVGAGI. The CDR3 extends over 15 amino acids. The V gene end was trimmed by 5 bases and the J gene end by 7 bases; junction bases not matched to a gene: 8. The CDR3 region is CASSQGQGMGQPQHF. The CDR3 DNA sequence: TGTGCCAGCAGTCAGGGACAGGGGATGGGGCAGCCCCAGCATTTT.

This clone appeared a single time. The J gene is TRBJ1-6, the V gene TRBV7-2, with 10 bases aligning to TRBD1. Trimming at V came to 4 bases and at J to 4 bases, leaving 1 base not matched to a gene. Germline-derived CDR1 and CDR2 are SGHTA and FQGNSA. This CDR3 region has 15 residues. The CDR3 sequence is CASSSGQGYNSPLHF. DNA of the CDR3: TGTGCCAGCAGCTCGGGACAGGGGTATAATTCACCCCTCCACTTT.

The rearrangement links TRBV28 to TRBJ1-5; TRBD1 matches 9 bases. This CDR3 region has 15 residues. The ends lost 5 bases at V and 3 bases at J; junction bases unmatched: 5. Germline CDR1 is MDHEN and CDR2 is SYDVKM. CDR3 region: CASSRGQGFNQPQHF. CDR3 bases: TGTGCCAGCAGTCGTGGACAGGGGTTCAATCAGCCCCAGCATTTT.

This clone has a handful of counts. The V call is TRBV5-4, the J call TRBJ1-2; 11 bases align to TRBD1. In germline, CDR1 is SGHNT, CDR2 YYREEE (reference sequence). The CDR3 loop spans 15 amino acids. After removal of 4 bases from V and 3 bases from J, the junction contained 5 bases not matched to a gene. CDR3 nucleotides: TGTGCCAGCAGCCCGGGACAGGGGGGACACTATGGCTACACCTTC. The encoded protein is CASSPGQGGHYGYTF. The whole variable domain, filled in from reference TRBV5-4 and TRBJ1-2, reads ETGVTQSPTHLIKTRGQQVTLRCSSQSGHNTVSWYQQALGQGPQFIFQYYREEENGRGNFPPRFSGLQFPNYSSELNVNALELDDSALYLCASSPGQGGHYGYTFGSGTRLTVV.

This chain's CDR3 is CASSPDRLGEAFF. The CDR3 DNA is TGTGCCAGCTCACCTGACAGGCTAGGTGAAGCTTTCTTT. The rearrangement links TRBV18 to TRBJ1-1, with a weak D call TRBD1 (6 bases). V was cut by 3 bases and J by 7 bases, with 12 bases left in between. Germline CDR1 and CDR2: KGHSH and LQKENI. The CDR3 contains 13 residues.

The rearrangement joins TRBV7-2 to TRBJ1-2; D possibly corresponds to TRBD1 (5 bases). The CDR3 has 15 residues. CDR1 is SGHTA, CDR2 FQGNSA, per germline. With 2 bases removed from V and 8 bases from J, the gap between germline ends came to 18 bases. CDR3 DNA sequence: TGTGCCAGCAGCTTAAGTAGGCAGGGCATGTCAGGCTACACCTTC. It yields the protein CASSLSRQGMSGYTF.

This clone came up a few times. The chain has TRBV5-4 and TRBJ2-7; D may be TRBD2 (6 bases). In germline, CDR1 is SGHNT, CDR2 YYREEE (reference sequence). Trimming removed 4 bases at V and 2 bases at J, with 16 bases between. The CDR3 contains 15 residues. In DNA form, the CDR3 reads TGTGCCAGCAGCCTCGGCGGGACGCATACCTACGAGCAGTACTTC. Translated: CASSLGGTHTYEQYF.

CDR3 amino acids: CASSIGLDSPGEQFF. CDR3 coding DNA: TGTGCCAGTAGTATCGGCCTTGACAGCCCCGGGGAGCAGTTCTTC. The chain has TRBV19 and TRBJ2-1; possibly TRBD1 for D (5 bases). This CDR3 contains 15 residues. Between the trimmed V and J ends, which lost 3 bases and 10 bases, there was a span of 19 bases. Germline V CDR1 and CDR2: LNHDA, SQIVND (reference sequence).

V gene TRBV19 combines with J gene TRBJ1-2; 8 bases match TRBD1. This CDR3 has 14 amino acids. Losses at the gene ends were 5 bases for V and 7 bases for J; bases not matched to a gene: 9. Germline lookup yields CDR1 LNHDA and CDR2 SQIVND (reference sequence). CDR3 region: CASSEPGQVFGYTF. In DNA, the CDR3 is TGTGCCAGTAGTGAACCGGGACAGGTTTTTGGCTACACCTTC.

This sequence joins TRBV12-5 and TRBJ2-4; D is undetermined. The CDR3 is made up of 14 amino acids. Germline V gene data show CDR1 as LGHNT and CDR2 as FRNRAP. V was clipped by 0 bases and J by 6 bases, with 9 bases between them. The CDR3, as DNA: TGTGCTAGTGGTTTGGTTGTTCTCCGAAACATTCAGTACTTC. This encodes CASGLVVLRNIQYF.

The CDR3 loop is CASSGDSRITDTQYF. CDR3 nucleotide sequence: TGCGCCAGCAGCGGGGACAGTCGGATCACAGATACGCAGTATTTT. The genes are TRBV5-1 and TRBJ2-3, with 7 bases that match TRBD1. The germline gives CDR1 SGHRS, CDR2 YFSETQ. The CDR3 extends over 15 amino acids. The V segment lost 4 bases and the J segment 2 bases; nucleotides outside the gene matches: 7.

The chain recombines TRBV6-1 with TRBJ2-7; D might be TRBD1 (5 bases). CDR1 is MNHNS and CDR2 is SASEGT in the germline V gene. CDR3 length equals 12 residues. V lost 2 bases and J 6 bases, leaving 8 bases between the germline ends. The CDR3 DNA reads as TGTGCCAGCAGTGAAAGCAGGGTCGAGCAGTACTTC. Translated, it gives CASSESRVEQYF.

This clone was detected once. The CDR3 DNA reads TGTGCCAGCAGCTTGGCCCTACTAGCGGGGGGGGACCAAGAGACCCAGTACTTC. This encodes CASSLALLAGGDQETQYF. The chain combines TRBV5-5 with TRBJ2-5; 13 nucleotides line up with TRBD2. CDR3 length: 18 residues. The trim removed 0 bases at V and 0 bases at J, leaving 5 bases unmatched. CDR1 is SGHKS, CDR2 YYEKEE, per germline (reference sequence).

CDR3 residues: CASRSGGRNTIYF. The CDR3 DNA follows: TGTGCCAGCAGATCAGGGGGAAGAAACACCATATATTTT. The chain couples TRBV28 to TRBJ1-3, with 7 bases lining up with TRBD1. CDR1 and CDR2 from the germline V gene are MDHEN and SYDVKM. V shed 6 bases, J shed 5 bases, and the junction held 4 bases outside the gene matches. The CDR3 is 13 amino acids.

This clone came up a few times. The V gene is TRBV11-1, the J gene TRBJ1-2; D possibly corresponds to TRBD1 (6 bases). CDR3 size: 13 residues. Trimming left V 1 base short and J 6 bases short, with 9 bases between. Germline V gene sequence: CDR1 SGHAT, CDR2 FQDESV (reference sequence). The CDR3 reads CASSLDAGDGYTF. In nucleotides, the CDR3 is TGTGCCAGCAGCTTAGACGCAGGGGATGGCTACACCTTC.